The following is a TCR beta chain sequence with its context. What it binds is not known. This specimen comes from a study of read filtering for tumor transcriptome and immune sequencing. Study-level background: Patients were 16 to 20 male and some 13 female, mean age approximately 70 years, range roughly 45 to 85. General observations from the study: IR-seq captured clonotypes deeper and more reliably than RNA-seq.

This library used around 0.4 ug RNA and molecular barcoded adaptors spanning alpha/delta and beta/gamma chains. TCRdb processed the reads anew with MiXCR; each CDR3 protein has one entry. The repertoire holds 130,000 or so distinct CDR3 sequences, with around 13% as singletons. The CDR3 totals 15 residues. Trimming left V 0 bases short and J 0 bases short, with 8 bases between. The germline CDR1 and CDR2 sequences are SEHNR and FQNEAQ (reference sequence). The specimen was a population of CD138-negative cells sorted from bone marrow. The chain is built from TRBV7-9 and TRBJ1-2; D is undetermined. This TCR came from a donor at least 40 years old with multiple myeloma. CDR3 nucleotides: TGTGCCAGCAGCTTAGCGCTGCCGGCTAACTATGGCTACACCTTC. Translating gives CASSLALPANYGYTF.